Sequencing of this T cell receptor (beta chain) was carried out in a study of cytomegalovirus exposure and HLA in healthy donors. Primers included in the PCR were 60 Vbeta and 13 Jbeta primers. Produced via immunoSEQ multiplex PCR; TCRdb's table is partial and in-frame only. Of tens of thousands of clones listed, around 77% are singletons. Note on this clone: No antigen is known for it.

Deletions cut 3 bases from V and 6 bases from J, with 8 bases between. CDR1 is DFQATT and CDR2 is SNEGSKA in the germline V gene (reference sequence). The CDR3 runs 11 residues. Study-level points and caveats: About 150 TCR beta chains were listed as cytomegalovirus-associated. It was reported in a later analysis that an Asian-associated ancestry cluster showed fewer N-insertions than the roughly 710-donor mean. Presence/absence analyses supposed approximately even sequencing depth among donors.

The sequence was collected from a man aged 50 to 59 in good health and CMV-seronegative. This sequence joins TRBV20-1 and TRBJ1-2; D unresolved. The sequenced material came from PBMCs. CDR3 in amino acids: CSASDRDGYTF. DNA for the CDR3: TGCAGTGCTAGTGATCGGGATGGCTACACCTTC.